A single sample gave rise to the 29 T cell receptor beta chains below, sequenced in a study of persistence of HIV-infected CD4 T cells. This was the immunoSEQ version 4 assay in survey mode. Sequencing used immunoSEQ multiplex PCR; TCRdb keeps in-frame clones, though not all of them. The sample shows 25,000 to 30,000 clones, roughly 80% of them seen only once. The stimulus was lysate of CMV-infected fibroblasts, about 10 ug/mL. Sorted nonresponding memory CD4+ T cells were CD40L-negative, CD69-negative, CD45RO-high. Their specific antigens are unknown. The sequencing used CD4+ T cells sorted from PBMCs after roughly 17-hour stimulation, collected from a patient who received antiretroviral therapy. These receptors were collected from an adult woman with HIV who was CMV-seropositive.

V gene TRBV6-5 combines with J gene TRBJ2-2, with 8 bases identical to TRBD2. CDR3 length: 15 amino acids. V lost 6 bases and J lost 3; bases outside the gene matches: 6. CDR1 MNHEY and CDR2 SVGAGI come from the germline V gene. For the CDR3, the DNA is TGTGCCAGCAGCCCGGGGGGGTCCTACACCGGGGAGCTGTTTTTT. It is translated as CASSPGGSYTGELFF.

The chain carries TRBV5-1 and TRBJ1-3; D remains unclear. Germline V gene lookup returns CDR1 SGHRS and CDR2 YFSETQ. The CDR3 covers 14 residues. V was pared by 3 bases and J by 0 bases, with 7 bases between. This CDR3 reads CASSSGGSGNTIYF. CDR3 nucleotides: TGCGCCAGCAGCTCTGGAGGCTCTGGAAACACCATATATTTT.

This clone was picked up one time. The chain employs TRBV11-3 and TRBJ2-1, with a possible D match to TRBD1 (6 bases). Looked up from germline, CDR1 is SGHNT and CDR2 is YENEEA. The CDR3 spans 11 residues. V was trimmed by 5 bases and J by 7 bases, leaving 6 bases between them. The CDR3 spells CASSRGNEQFF. In nucleotides, the CDR3 is TGTGCCAGCAGCAGGGGGAATGAGCAGTTCTTC.

V is TRBV12-5 and J is TRBJ2-7, with D unresolved. Germline V gives CDR1 LGHNT, CDR2 FRNRAP. The CDR3 has 13 residues. V lost 8 bases and J lost 0, with 11 bases in between. Here the CDR3 DNA reads TGTGCTAGTCGAATCGGTAACTCCTACGAGCAGTACTTC. Residues: CASRIGNSYEQYF.

This sequence joins TRBV19 and TRBJ1-1; 7 nucleotides agree with TRBD1. Germline V CDR1 and CDR2: LNHDA, SQIVND (reference sequence). The length of the CDR3 is 14 residues. V gave up 6 bases and J gave up 3 bases; unmatched junction bases: 7. The CDR3, as DNA: TGTGCCAGTAGCCAGACAGGGTTAGACACTGAAGCTTTCTTT. This gives the protein CASSQTGLDTEAFF.

The V gene is TRBV2, the J gene TRBJ1-2; D uncertain. The germline V and J ends were trimmed by 2 bases and 8 bases, with 12 bases remaining between them. CDR3 length: 13 amino acids. The germline CDR1 and CDR2 sequences are SNHLY and FYNNEI. CDR3 in amino acids: CASSEIASLGYTF. CDR3 coding DNA: TGTGCCAGCAGTGAAATAGCGTCTTTAGGCTACACCTTC.

The chain carries TRBV7-3 and TRBJ2-2, with D perhaps assigned TRBD1 or TRBD2 (5 bases each). The CDR3 length is 17 residues. Trimming pared 5 bases from V and 7 bases from J, leaving 23 bases between. Germline CDR1 reads SGHTA; CDR2 reads FQGTGA. CDR3 loop: CASSHGPPQGPGGELFF. The CDR3 DNA sequence: TGTGCCAGCAGCCACGGCCCCCCCCAGGGACCCGGCGGGGAGCTGTTTTTT.

The chain uses TRBV5-6 and TRBJ1-2; perhaps TRBD1 as D (6 bases). The CDR3 extends over 16 amino acids. CDR1 is SGHDT, CDR2 YYEEEE, per germline. V was trimmed by 5 bases and J by 5 bases, leaving 22 bases between them. The CDR3 DNA reads as TGTGCCAGCAGTACGATCACCAGGGGAATCGGATATGGCTACACCTTC. This encodes CASSTITRGIGYGYTF. Full variable domain (outside the CDR3, taken from reference TRBV5-6 and TRBJ1-2): DAGVTQSPTHLIKTRGQQVTLRCSPKSGHDTVSWYQQALGQGPQFIFQYYEEEERQRGNFPDRFSGHQFPNYSSELNVNALLLGDSALYLCASSTITRGIGYGYTFGSGTRLTVV.

The chain couples TRBV19 to TRBJ1-3; 8 bases fit TRBD1. CDR3 length: 15 residues. J lost 4 bases, V lost 8 bases, and 10 bases had no gene match. Looked up from germline, CDR1 is LNHDA and CDR2 is SQIVND (reference sequence). The CDR3 nucleotides read TGTGCCAGTCGTGGGCCCTGGACAGGGGGAAACACCATATATTTT. Its protein is CASRGPWTGGNTIYF.

This rearrangement joins TRBV4-1 to TRBJ1-2, with TRBD1 as a possible D gene (6 bases). The CDR3 has 14 residues. Germline CDR1 reads MGHRA; CDR2 reads YSYEKL. Trimming cost V 2 bases and J 8 bases, with 15 bases left between them. The CDR3 nucleotides are TGCGCCAGCAGCCAACCTCTGGACAGTGAAGGCTACACCTTC. Protein product: CASSQPLDSEGYTF.

This clone was observed a single time. This rearrangement joins TRBV4-1 to TRBJ2-7, with D maybe TRBD1 (5 bases). The CDR3 spans 14 residues. Germline CDR1 and CDR2: MGHRA and YSYEKL. The ends were cut back, 1 base at V and 0 bases at J, with 7 bases in the middle. The chain's CDR3 is CASSQGGTSYEQYF. The CDR3 coding sequence is TGCGCCAGCAGCCAAGGGGGCACCTCCTACGAGCAGTACTTC.

The rearrangement links TRBV29-1 to TRBJ2-5, with 7 bases matching TRBD2. V lost 5 bases and J lost 5; bases outside the gene matches: 11. The CDR3 is made up of 14 amino acids. Germline V CDR1 and CDR2: SQVTM, ANQGSEA. CDR3 nucleotide sequence: TGCAGCGTTCGCCCGACGGGAGGTTTTGAGACCCAGTACTTC. Translating gives CSVRPTGGFETQYF.

The chain combines TRBV7-2 with TRBJ1-6, with 7 bases lining up with TRBD1. The CDR3 covers 14 residues. J gave up 7 bases and V 3 bases, and 3 bases lay outside the gene matches. Looked up from germline, CDR1 is SGHTA and CDR2 is FQGNSA. The CDR3 sequence is CASSFRGANSPLHF. The CDR3 DNA follows: TGTGCCAGCAGCTTCAGGGGGGCGAATTCACCCCTCCACTTT.

The rearrangement uses TRBV9 and TRBJ1-2; D not certain. Germline V CDR1 and CDR2: SGDLS, YYNGEE. Trimming shortened V by 4 bases and J by 4 bases, and 14 bases separated the two germline ends. This CDR3 contains 14 residues. The CDR3 sequence: CASSPRSMPYGYTF. CDR3 sequence (DNA): TGTGCCAGCAGCCCGCGCAGTATGCCCTATGGCTACACCTTC.

This clone has just one count. The V gene is TRBV5-1, the J gene TRBJ2-1; TRBD1 or TRBD2 may be the D gene (5 bases each). Germline CDR1 is SGHRS and CDR2 is YFSETQ. Trimming pared 7 bases from V and 0 bases from J, leaving 14 bases between. This CDR3 is 15 amino acids long. The CDR3 bases are TGCGCCAGCGTCCTGGGGGTAAGCTCCTACAATGAGCAGTTCTTC. Its translation: CASVLGVSSYNEQFF.

This clone was observed a few times. This rearrangement joins TRBV25-1 to TRBJ2-7, with unresolved D. V gave up 3 bases and J gave up 0 bases, with 12 bases separating them. The CDR3 runs 15 residues. The germline V gene has CDR1 MGHDK and CDR2 SYGVNS. Written as DNA, the CDR3 is TGTGCCAGCAGTGATTGGCGCAGGAGCTCCTACGAGCAGTACTTC. This codes for CASSDWRRSSYEQYF.

The CDR3, as DNA: TGTGCCAGCAGCGGGCAGGGAGGGGAGACCCAGTACTTC. This sequence encodes CASSGQGGETQYF. This sequence joins TRBV7-9 and TRBJ2-5; 7 bases are a match to TRBD2. The CDR3 spans 13 residues. V lost 5 bases, J lost 5 bases, and 5 bases stayed unmatched. Germline CDR1 and CDR2: SEHNR and FQNEAQ (reference sequence).

The chain has TRBV5-1 and TRBJ2-1; 7 bases are shared with TRBD2. The CDR3 sequence is 15 residues long. After removal of 0 bases from V and 2 bases from J, the junction contained 2 bases not matched to a gene. Looked up from germline, CDR1 is SGHRS and CDR2 is YFSETQ. CDR3 sequence reads: CASSLVSGAYNEQFF. CDR3 sequence (DNA): TGCGCCAGCAGCTTGGTCAGCGGGGCCTACAATGAGCAGTTCTTC.

The rearrangement uses TRBV7-9 and TRBJ1-3, with 8 bases matching TRBD1. The germline V gene encodes CDR1 SEHNR and CDR2 FQNEAQ (reference sequence). Trimming at V came to 1 base and at J to 3 bases, leaving 5 bases not matched to a gene. This CDR3 spans 16 amino acids. CDR3 nucleotides: TGTGCCAGCAGCTTAGGGCAGGGGGCTCTTGGAAACACCATATATTTT. It translates to CASSLGQGALGNTIYF.

The chain couples TRBV4-2 to TRBJ1-1, with 8 bases aligning to TRBD1. Per germline, CDR1 LGHNA and CDR2 YNFKEQ. The CDR3 sequence is 15 residues long. Unmatched junction bases numbered 6, after V lost 0 bases and J lost 6 bases. CDR3 region: CASSQDPRGLSEAFF. The CDR3 nucleotides read TGTGCCAGCAGCCAAGATCCCAGGGGGCTTTCTGAAGCTTTCTTT.

This clone occurred a few times. This chain uses TRBV11-1 with TRBJ2-3; weak D call: TRBD1 (6 bases). Germline loops: CDR1 SGHAT, CDR2 FQDESV (reference sequence). V gave up 1 base and J gave up 3 bases, with 14 bases separating them. This CDR3 region has 16 residues. CDR3 sequence (DNA): TGTGCCAGCAGCTTAGGGCTACAGGGAGAAACAGATACGCAGTATTTT. As protein: CASSLGLQGETDTQYF.

This clone is deemed medium-sized. This rearrangement joins TRBV10-3 to TRBJ2-2, with 7 bases fitting TRBD1. Germline V CDR1 and CDR2: ENHRY, SYGVKD. The CDR3 is made up of 15 amino acids. The V and J ends lost 9 bases and 5 bases, in that order; junction bases with no gene match: 12. In DNA form, the CDR3 reads TGTGCCATAAAGGTCGGACAGGACGCGACCGGGGAGCTGTTTTTT. Its translation is CAIKVGQDATGELFF.

The V call is TRBV9, the J call TRBJ2-6, with D tentatively TRBD2 (6 bases). This CDR3 is built from 15 residues. Germline values: CDR1 SGDLS, CDR2 YYNGEE. V was pared by 6 bases and J by 4 bases, with 14 bases between. This chain's CDR3 is CASTPGVLGANVLTF. The CDR3, as DNA: TGTGCCAGCACCCCGGGGGTTTTGGGGGCCAACGTCCTGACTTTC.

Written as DNA, the CDR3 is TGTGCCAGCAGCTTAAGGGCCGGTACGAACACTGAAGCTTTCTTT. Protein sequence: CASSLRAGTNTEAFF. This sequence joins TRBV27 and TRBJ1-1; D remains unclear. CDR3 length: 15 residues. Germline CDR1 and CDR2: MNHEY and SMNVEV (reference sequence). The V end was cut by 6 bases, the J end by 1 base, with 15 bases between.

This clone was detected only once. The chain is built from TRBV20-1 and TRBJ2-7; D is possibly TRBD1 (6 bases). The V and J ends lost 3 bases and 6 bases respectively, with 12 bases between them. Per germline, CDR1 DFQATT and CDR2 SNEGSKA (reference sequence). The CDR3 totals 12 residues. CDR3 nucleotide sequence: TGCAGTGCTAGTCAGGGGCAGGCCGAGCAGTACTTC. Its translation is CSASQGQAEQYF.

V is TRBV24-1 and J is TRBJ2-3; D perhaps matches TRBD2 (6 bases). V was cut by 4 bases and J by 0 bases, with 16 bases left in between. CDR1 and CDR2 (germline): KGHDR, SFDVKD. The CDR3 is 17 amino acids. In nucleotides, the CDR3 is TGTGCCACCAGTGACTACGGACTAACCTATAGCACAGATACGCAGTATTTT. Its translation is CATSDYGLTYSTDTQYF.

The gene calls are TRBV30 and TRBJ1-2; 11 nucleotides match TRBD1. Germline CDR1 is GTSNPN and CDR2 is SVGIG (reference sequence). The CDR3 covers 14 residues. V lost 2 bases to trimming and J lost 4 bases; unmatched junction nucleotides: 3. The CDR3 sequence is CAWSLGQGVYGYTF. DNA of the CDR3: TGTGCCTGGAGTCTGGGACAGGGGGTCTATGGCTACACCTTC.

J is TRBJ1-2 and V is TRBV5-1; D is undetermined. The CDR3 is 14 amino acids. The V and J ends lost 4 bases and 3 bases respectively, with 13 bases between them. The germline V gene has CDR1 SGHRS and CDR2 YFSETQ. Here the CDR3 reads CASSQDRRDYGYTF. The CDR3 DNA reads TGCGCCAGCAGCCAGGACCGGCGGGACTATGGCTACACCTTC.

This rearrangement joins TRBV6-5 to TRBJ1-1, with D maybe TRBD1 (5 bases). The CDR3 loop spans 14 amino acids. Germline CDR1 MNHEY, CDR2 SVGAGI. V lost 7 bases to trimming and J lost 0 bases, with 12 bases between them. CDR3 loop: CASTRDGMNTEAFF. The CDR3 coding sequence is TGTGCCAGCACCCGGGACGGGATGAACACTGAAGCTTTCTTT.